This T cell receptor (beta chain) appears in the sequencing data of a study of neoadjuvant anti-PD-1 for oral cavity cancer. Produced via immunoSEQ multiplex PCR; TCRdb's table is partial and in-frame only. The repertoire holds approximately 13,000 clones, with 60% to 80% as singletons. Sample time point: after neoadjuvant nivolumab, at surgical resection. This clone has more than one count but fewer than ten. V lost 4 bases to trimming and J lost 0 bases, with 10 bases between them. CDR1 SGHRS and CDR2 YFSETQ come from the germline V gene. CDR3 size: 15 residues. This TCR derives from a person between 40 and 85 years old with oral cavity squamous cell carcinoma. Sequences were derived from PBMCs, sampled after nivolumab (anti-PD-1) treatment. This rearrangement joins TRBV5-1 to TRBJ2-2; D remains ambiguous. The CDR3 DNA reads as TGCGCCAGCAGCCCAAGGCTCGCGAACACCGGGGAGCTGTTTTTT. It translates to CASSPRLANTGELFF.